The 21 T cell receptor beta chains below all came from one sample that was sequenced in a study of blood T cell repertoires in COVID-19. Produced via immunoSEQ multiplex PCR; TCRdb's table is partial and in-frame only. The sample yields 180,000 or so clones, nearly 80% seen once. Material for sequencing was PBMCs or T cells enriched from blood (not recorded which). The source of these receptors is a man in his sixties who had been exposed to COVID-19.

In DNA form, the CDR3 reads TGTGCCTGGAGTAAGGGGACAGGGCGCTACTATGGCTACACCTTC. As protein: CAWSKGTGRYYGYTF. The chain carries TRBV30 and TRBJ1-2; 9 positions agree with TRBD1. Germline V gives CDR1 GTSNPN, CDR2 SVGIG (reference sequence). CDR3 length: 15 amino acids. V lost 2 bases and J lost 3; bases outside the gene matches: 7.

The rearrangement links TRBV28 to TRBJ1-3; 7 bases match TRBD1. The junction had 10 bases not matched to a gene; V was cut back by 5 bases and J by 0 bases. From germline, CDR1 is MDHEN and CDR2 SYDVKM. The length of the CDR3 is 17 residues. Here the CDR3 reads CASSAWAAGGSGNTIYF. The CDR3 DNA reads TGTGCCAGCAGTGCCTGGGCGGCAGGGGGCTCTGGAAACACCATATATTTT.

Here the CDR3 DNA reads TGTGCCAGCAGCCCCGGGAGTTCGAACACTGAAGCTTTCTTT. Protein sequence: CASSPGSSNTEAFF. The chain links TRBV4-2 to TRBJ1-1; D unclear. This CDR3 is built from 14 residues. Germline loops: CDR1 LGHNA, CDR2 YNFKEQ. V lost 4 bases, J lost 1 base, and 10 bases lay in between.

The genes are TRBV19 and TRBJ2-7; a weak D match, TRBD2 (6 bases). Germline CDR1 is LNHDA and CDR2 is SQIVND (reference sequence). The germline V and J ends were trimmed by 9 bases and 1 base, with 19 bases remaining between them. This CDR3 region has 15 residues. The CDR3 loop is CARQTREQSSYEQYF. CDR3 DNA: TGTGCCAGACAGACCCGGGAGCAGAGTTCCTACGAGCAGTACTTC.

This clone was detected once. The chain employs TRBV7-2 and TRBJ2-5; 11 nucleotides match TRBD2. The germline CDR1 and CDR2 sequences are SGHTA and FQGNSA. The junction had 8 bases not matched to a gene; V was cut back by 1 base and J by 4 bases. The CDR3 covers 17 residues. CDR3 protein: CASSLEVWGLAVETQYF. The CDR3 coding sequence is TGTGCCAGCAGCTTAGAGGTCTGGGGACTAGCGGTAGAGACCCAGTACTTC.

This CDR3 is CASSVGTGGNYEQYF. The CDR3 nucleotides read TGTGCCAGCAGCGTGGGGACAGGGGGGAACTACGAGCAGTACTTC. The J gene is TRBJ2-7, the V gene TRBV5-4; TRBD1 aligns across 11 bases. CDR1 is SGHNT and CDR2 is YYREEE in the germline V gene (reference sequence). Trimming at V came to 4 bases and at J to 3 bases, leaving 6 bases not matched to a gene. This CDR3 comprises 15 residues.

Note on this clone: The junction departs from the called germline gene at one end, perhaps through a read error. The chain uses TRBV2 and TRBJ2-7; 7 positions match TRBD1. Germline V gives CDR1 SNHLY, CDR2 FYNNEI. CDR3 length: 14 residues. This CDR3 reads CASSDRTGSHEQYF. The CDR3 DNA is TGTGCCAGCAGTGACAGGACAGGCTCCCACGAGCAGTACTTC.

The chain is built from TRBV19 and TRBJ2-3, with 11 bases aligning to TRBD2. The CDR3 is 20 amino acids. With V trimmed by 1 base and J by 4 bases, 16 bases remained unmatched. Per germline, CDR1 LNHDA and CDR2 SQIVND (reference sequence). This CDR3 reads CASSIVPPTSGKGGPDTQYF. DNA for the CDR3: TGTGCCAGTAGTATAGTACCCCCGACTAGCGGGAAGGGGGGCCCAGATACGCAGTATTTT.

This clone was picked up a small number of times. V gene TRBV5-6 combines with J gene TRBJ1-1; perhaps TRBD1 as D (6 bases). The CDR3 has 14 residues. Germline V gives CDR1 SGHDT, CDR2 YYEEEE. Trimming shortened V by 3 bases and J by 6 bases, and 15 bases separated the two germline ends. CDR3 amino acids: CASSYPGGLPEAFF. CDR3 DNA: TGTGCCAGCAGCTACCCCGGGGGGCTCCCTGAAGCTTTCTTT.

The chain recombines TRBV9 with TRBJ2-1, with D tentatively TRBD2 (5 bases). The CDR3 covers 15 residues. Germline V CDR1 and CDR2: SGDLS, YYNGEE. V was shortened by 4 bases and J by 0 bases, with 11 bases between the two germline ends. CDR3 DNA: TGTGCCAGCAGCTTCGTAGCGAGCTCCTACAATGAGCAGTTCTTC. It is translated as CASSFVASSYNEQFF.

The rearrangement links TRBV9 to TRBJ1-1; TRBD1 agrees at 9 bases. Germline CDR1 and CDR2: SGDLS and YYNGEE. There are 16 residues in the CDR3. The trim removed 0 bases at V and 1 base at J, leaving 4 bases unmatched. For the CDR3, the DNA is TGTGCCAGCAGCGTAGGGGACAGGGAATCGAACACTGAAGCTTTCTTT. Translating gives CASSVGDRESNTEAFF.

The rearrangement links TRBV7-2 to TRBJ2-7; 9 positions agree with TRBD1. Germline V lookup: CDR1 SGHTA, CDR2 FQGNSA. The trim removed 4 bases at V and 2 bases at J, leaving 12 bases unmatched. The CDR3 consists of 17 residues. The CDR3 sequence: CASSSGQGRSVAYEQYF. The CDR3 DNA reads as TGTGCCAGCAGCTCGGGACAGGGAAGATCCGTAGCCTACGAGCAGTACTTC.

CDR3 protein: CASSPLAGAEETQYF. CDR3 sequence (DNA): TGTGCCAGCAGCCCCCTAGCAGGGGCGGAAGAGACCCAGTACTTC. The chain carries TRBV27 and TRBJ2-5; tentatively, D is TRBD1 (6 bases). The CDR3 loop spans 15 amino acids. V lost 6 bases to trimming and J lost 3 bases, with 17 bases between them. CDR1 and CDR2 (germline): MNHEY, SMNVEV (reference sequence).

This clone was counted once. V usage is TRBV19 and J usage is TRBJ1-1; D is undetermined. Germline CDR1 LNHDA, CDR2 SQIVND (reference sequence). Trimming took 1 base from V and 2 from J, leaving 11 bases between them. The CDR3 totals 15 residues. The CDR3 spells CASSIVQAGNTEAFF. CDR3 nucleotides: TGTGCCAGTAGTATAGTTCAGGCGGGCAACACTGAAGCTTTCTTT.

This chain joins TRBV7-9 and TRBJ1-2, with TRBD1 matching 8 bases. The CDR3 has 17 residues. V shed 5 bases, J shed 4 bases, and the junction held 15 bases outside the gene matches. In germline, CDR1 is SEHNR, CDR2 FQNEAQ (reference sequence). The CDR3 region has the DNA TGTGCCAGCAGCGCGTCGGGCACAGGGGGTGCCCTCTATGGCTACACCTTC. It is translated as CASSASGTGGALYGYTF.

The rearrangement joins TRBV13 to TRBJ2-3, with 7 bases fitting TRBD2. The CDR3 loop spans 17 amino acids. CDR1 PRHDT and CDR2 FYEKMQ come from the germline V gene (reference sequence). V trimming: 5 bases; J trimming: 2 bases; junction bases outside the gene matches: 13. The CDR3 DNA reads as TGTGCCAGCAGCCAACTAGTTCCGACTAGCTTCACAGATACGCAGTATTTT. Amino acids: CASSQLVPTSFTDTQYF.

The gene calls are TRBV29-1 and TRBJ1-1, with a weak D call TRBD1 (6 bases). Trimming removed 5 bases at V and 7 bases at J, with 11 bases between. CDR3 size: 11 residues. Per germline, CDR1 SQVTM and CDR2 ANQGSEA. CDR3 nucleotides: TGCAGCGTTCACAGGGTCGGTGAAGCTTTCTTT. Translated: CSVHRVGEAFF.

The J gene is TRBJ1-2, the V gene TRBV24-1; 8 bases match TRBD1. J was trimmed by 8 bases and V by 7 bases; bases with no gene match: 11. CDR1 is KGHDR, CDR2 SFDVKD, per germline. CDR3 size: 14 residues. The CDR3, as DNA: TGTGCCACCAGCAACCCGACAGGGGAAGGCGGCTACACCTTC. This encodes CATSNPTGEGGYTF.

The rearrangement joins TRBV5-1 to TRBJ2-7; 10 nucleotides line up with TRBD1. The CDR3 has 15 residues. Germline-derived CDR1 and CDR2 are SGHRS and YFSETQ. V was clipped by 4 bases and J by 2 bases; unmatched bases: 6. The CDR3 spells CASSQTGTGAYEQYF. The CDR3 DNA follows: TGCGCCAGCAGCCAAACCGGGACAGGGGCCTACGAGCAGTACTTC. Complete variable domain (other parts from reference TRBV5-1 and TRBJ2-7): KAGVTQTPRYLIKTRGQQVTLSCSPISGHRSVSWYQQTPGQGLQFLFEYFSETQRNKGNFPGRFSGRQFSNSRSEMNVSTLELGDSALYLCASSQTGTGAYEQYFGPGTRLTVT.

The chain couples TRBV7-9 to TRBJ1-4, with D perhaps matching TRBD1 (6 bases). The CDR3 contains 13 residues. CDR1 and CDR2 from the germline V gene are SEHNR and FQNEAQ (reference sequence). The V gene lost 0 bases and the J gene lost 11 bases, with 10 bases spanning the gap. This chain's CDR3 is CASSLASGEKLFF. CDR3 nucleotide sequence: TGTGCCAGCAGCTTAGCGTCAGGGGAGAAACTGTTTTTT.

This clone was seen only a few times. The chain carries TRBV29-1 and TRBJ2-2, with 8 positions matching TRBD2. The length of the CDR3 is 14 residues. Trimming removed 7 bases from V and 3 bases from J; junction bases left unmatched: 7. Germline CDR1 and CDR2: SQVTM and ANQGSEA. The CDR3 nucleotides are TGCAGCGCTCCGGGACTAGGTGACACCGGGGAGCTGTTTTTT. This codes for CSAPGLGDTGELFF.